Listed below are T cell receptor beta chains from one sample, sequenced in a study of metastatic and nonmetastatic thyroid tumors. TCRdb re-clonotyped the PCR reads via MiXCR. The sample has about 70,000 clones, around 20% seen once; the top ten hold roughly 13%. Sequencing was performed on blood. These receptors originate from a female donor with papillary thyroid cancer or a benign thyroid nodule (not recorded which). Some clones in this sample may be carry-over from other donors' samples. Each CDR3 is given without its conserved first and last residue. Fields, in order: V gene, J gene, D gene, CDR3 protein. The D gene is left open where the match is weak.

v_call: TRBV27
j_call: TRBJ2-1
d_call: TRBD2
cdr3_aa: ASSNQLAGPYNEQF

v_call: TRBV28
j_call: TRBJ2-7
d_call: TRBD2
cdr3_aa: ASSLSSGLADRSEQY

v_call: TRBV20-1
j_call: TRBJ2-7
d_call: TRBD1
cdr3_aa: SARWGQGRSYEQY

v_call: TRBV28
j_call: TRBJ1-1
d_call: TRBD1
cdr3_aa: ASSFWTDPQGGRMNTEAF

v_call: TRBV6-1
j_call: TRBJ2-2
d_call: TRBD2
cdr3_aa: ASRGLAYTGELF

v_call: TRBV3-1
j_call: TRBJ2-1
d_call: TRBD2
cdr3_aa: ASSQEAGSNEQF

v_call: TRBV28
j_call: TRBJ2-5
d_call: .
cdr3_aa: ASSPLVGTQY

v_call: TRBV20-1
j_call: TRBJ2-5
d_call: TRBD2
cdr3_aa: SAVPASGDQETQY

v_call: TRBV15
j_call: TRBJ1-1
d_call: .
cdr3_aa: ATAPGVSNTEAF

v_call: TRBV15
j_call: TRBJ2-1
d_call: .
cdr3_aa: ATSRDRGNEQF

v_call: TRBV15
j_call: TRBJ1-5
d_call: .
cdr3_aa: ATSKEGTNQPQH

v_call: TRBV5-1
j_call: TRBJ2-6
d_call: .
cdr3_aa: ASSLDGSGANVPT

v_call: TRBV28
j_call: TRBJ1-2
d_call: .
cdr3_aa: ASSLQRYGYT

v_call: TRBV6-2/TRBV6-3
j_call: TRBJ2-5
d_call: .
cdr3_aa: ASSYQSSGLILEETQY

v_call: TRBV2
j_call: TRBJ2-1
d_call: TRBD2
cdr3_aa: ASSAVGVASGRNEQF

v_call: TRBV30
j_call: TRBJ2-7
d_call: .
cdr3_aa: ACKGFRSYEQY

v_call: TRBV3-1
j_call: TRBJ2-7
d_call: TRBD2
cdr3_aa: ASSKIAGGHGEQY

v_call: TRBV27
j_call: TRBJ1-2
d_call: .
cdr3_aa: ASKNLGRGYGYT

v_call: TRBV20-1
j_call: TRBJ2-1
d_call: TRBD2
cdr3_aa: SASRISGNNEQF

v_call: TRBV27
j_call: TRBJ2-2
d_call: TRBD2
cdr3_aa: ASSPNGGGNTGELF

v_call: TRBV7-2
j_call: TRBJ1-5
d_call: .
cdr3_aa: ASSSSGVYNQPQH

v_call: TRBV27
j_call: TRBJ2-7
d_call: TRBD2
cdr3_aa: ASSWPTSGRALTVEQY

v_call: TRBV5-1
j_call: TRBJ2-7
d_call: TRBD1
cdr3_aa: ASSSGLGQGTSYEQY

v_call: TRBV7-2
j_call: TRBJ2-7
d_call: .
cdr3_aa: ASSSQYEQY

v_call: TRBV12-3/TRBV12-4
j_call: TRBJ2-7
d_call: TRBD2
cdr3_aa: AAPPKREGGEQY

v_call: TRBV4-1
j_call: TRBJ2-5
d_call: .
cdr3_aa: ASSPHGGEGRETQY

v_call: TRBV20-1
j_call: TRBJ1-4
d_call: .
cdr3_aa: SARDGQTGEKLF

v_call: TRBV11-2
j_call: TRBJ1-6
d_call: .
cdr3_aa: ASSSGQSNSPLH

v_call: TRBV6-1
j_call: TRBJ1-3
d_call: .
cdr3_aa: ASSEALAGASSGNTIY

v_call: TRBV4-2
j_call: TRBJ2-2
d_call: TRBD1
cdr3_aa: ASSKQEGGSNTGELF

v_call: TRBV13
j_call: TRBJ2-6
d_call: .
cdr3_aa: ASSLPGYGANVLT

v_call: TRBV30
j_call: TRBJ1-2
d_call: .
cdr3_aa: AWSVGPGGYT

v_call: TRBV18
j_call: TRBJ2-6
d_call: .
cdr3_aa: ASLIDVNSGANVLT

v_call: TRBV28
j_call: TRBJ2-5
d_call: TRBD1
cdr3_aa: ASSQLGQGEGETQY

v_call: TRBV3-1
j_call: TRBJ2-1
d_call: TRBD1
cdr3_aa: ASSQDSGTGNEQF